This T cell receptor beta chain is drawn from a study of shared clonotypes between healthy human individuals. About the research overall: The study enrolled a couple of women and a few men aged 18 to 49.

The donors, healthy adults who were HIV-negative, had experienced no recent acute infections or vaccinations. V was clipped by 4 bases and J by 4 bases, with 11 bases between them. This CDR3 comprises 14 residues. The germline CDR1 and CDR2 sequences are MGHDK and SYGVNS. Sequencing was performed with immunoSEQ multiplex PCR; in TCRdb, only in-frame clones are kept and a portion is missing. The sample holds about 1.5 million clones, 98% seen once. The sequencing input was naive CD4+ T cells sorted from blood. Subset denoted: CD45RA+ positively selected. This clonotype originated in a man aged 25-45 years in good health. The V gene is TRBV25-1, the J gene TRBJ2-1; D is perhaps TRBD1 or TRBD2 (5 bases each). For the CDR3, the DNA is TGTGCCAGCAGTGTCCCCGGGACGTACAATGAGCAGTTCTTC. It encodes CASSVPGTYNEQFF. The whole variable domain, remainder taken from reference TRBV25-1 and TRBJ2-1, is EADIYQTPRYLVIGTGKKITLECSQTMGHDKMYWYQQDPGMELHLIHYSYGVNSTEKGDLSSESTVSRIRTEHFPLTLESARPSHTSQYLCASSVPGTYNEQFFGPGTRLTVL.